The entry below gives a single T cell receptor (beta chain) sequence along with its context. Libraries were prepared by immunoSEQ multiplex PCR; TCRdb keeps only in-frame clonotypes and omits some of them. The repertoire includes around 69,000 clones, roughly 88% of them detected once, and around 3% sits in the top ten. The data originate from a study of OX40 agonist ivuxolimab in advanced cancers. CDR3 length: 14 residues. Germline loops: CDR1 MGHRA, CDR2 YSYEKL. Deletions cut 5 bases from V and 7 bases from J, with 15 bases between. V usage is TRBV4-1 and J usage is TRBJ1-5; D is possibly TRBD1 (6 bases). The TCR was taken from an adult with an advanced solid tumor such as melanoma, head and neck, liver or kidney cancer. Sequences were derived from CD4+ or CD8+ T cells sorted from blood, sampled in a trial of the OX40 agonist ivuxolimab. This CDR3 reads CASSGNTGYQPQHF. The DNA for the CDR3 is TGCGCCAGCAGCGGAAATACAGGGTACCAGCCCCAGCATTTT.